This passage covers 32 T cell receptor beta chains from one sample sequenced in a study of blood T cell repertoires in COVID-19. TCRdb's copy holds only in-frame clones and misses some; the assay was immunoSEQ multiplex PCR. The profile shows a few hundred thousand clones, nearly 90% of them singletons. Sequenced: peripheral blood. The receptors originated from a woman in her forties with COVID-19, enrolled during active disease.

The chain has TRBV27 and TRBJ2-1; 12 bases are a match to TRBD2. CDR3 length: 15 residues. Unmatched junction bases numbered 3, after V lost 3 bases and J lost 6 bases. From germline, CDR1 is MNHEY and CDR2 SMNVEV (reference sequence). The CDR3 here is CASSFRLAGVNEQFF. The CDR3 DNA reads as TGTGCCAGCAGTTTTAGACTAGCGGGAGTCAATGAGCAGTTCTTC.

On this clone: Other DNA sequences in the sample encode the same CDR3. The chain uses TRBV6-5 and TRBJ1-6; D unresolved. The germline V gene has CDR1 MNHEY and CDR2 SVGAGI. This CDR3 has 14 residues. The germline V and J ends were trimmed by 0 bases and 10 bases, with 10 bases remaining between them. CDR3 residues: CASSYSRGGSPLHF. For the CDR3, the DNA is TGTGCCAGCAGTTACTCCCGGGGTGGGTCACCCCTCCACTTT.

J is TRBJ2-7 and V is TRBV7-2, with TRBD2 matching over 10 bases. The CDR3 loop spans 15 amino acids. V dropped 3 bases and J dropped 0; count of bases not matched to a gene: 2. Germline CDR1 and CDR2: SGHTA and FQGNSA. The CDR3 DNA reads TGTGCCAGCAGCTTCACTAGCGGGGTCTCCTACGAGCAGTACTTC. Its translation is CASSFTSGVSYEQYF.

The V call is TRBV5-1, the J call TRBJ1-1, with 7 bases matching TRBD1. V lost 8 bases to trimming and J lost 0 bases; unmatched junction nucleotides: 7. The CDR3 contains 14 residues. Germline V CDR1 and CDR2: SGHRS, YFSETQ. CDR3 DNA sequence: TGCGCCAGTAGCCGGGACAGCTTGAACACTGAAGCTTTCTTT. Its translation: CASSRDSLNTEAFF. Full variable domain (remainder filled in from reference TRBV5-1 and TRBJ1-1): KAGVTQTPRYLIKTRGQQVTLSCSPISGHRSVSWYQQTPGQGLQFLFEYFSETQRNKGNFPGRFSGRQFSNSRSEMNVSTLELGDSALYLCASSRDSLNTEAFFGQGTRLTVV.

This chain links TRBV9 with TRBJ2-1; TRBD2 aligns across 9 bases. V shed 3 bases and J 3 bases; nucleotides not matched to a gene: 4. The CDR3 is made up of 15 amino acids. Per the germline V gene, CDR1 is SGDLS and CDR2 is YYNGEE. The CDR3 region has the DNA TGTGCCAGCAGCGCGCGACTAGCGGTCTACAATGAGCAGTTCTTC. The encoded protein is CASSARLAVYNEQFF.

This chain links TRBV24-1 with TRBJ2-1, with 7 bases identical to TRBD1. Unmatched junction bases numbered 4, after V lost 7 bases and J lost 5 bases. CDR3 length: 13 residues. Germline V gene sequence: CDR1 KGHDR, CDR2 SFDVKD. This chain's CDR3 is CATRRDRDNEQFF. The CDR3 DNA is TGTGCCACCAGGAGGGACAGAGACAATGAGCAGTTCTTC.

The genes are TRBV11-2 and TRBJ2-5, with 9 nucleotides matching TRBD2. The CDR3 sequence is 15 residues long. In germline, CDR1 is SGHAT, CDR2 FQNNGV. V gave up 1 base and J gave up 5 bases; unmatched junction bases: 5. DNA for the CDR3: TGTGCCAGCAGCTTAGCTAGCGGGGCTTGGGAGACCCAGTACTTC. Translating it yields CASSLASGAWETQYF.

The CDR3: CSVADGGNQPQHF. The CDR3 bases are TGCAGCGTTGCAGATGGGGGGAATCAGCCCCAGCATTTT. V and J are TRBV29-1 and TRBJ1-5; D may be TRBD1 (5 bases). Germline CDR1 is SQVTM and CDR2 is ANQGSEA. Deletions cut 4 bases from V and 4 bases from J, with 11 bases between. The CDR3 consists of 13 residues.

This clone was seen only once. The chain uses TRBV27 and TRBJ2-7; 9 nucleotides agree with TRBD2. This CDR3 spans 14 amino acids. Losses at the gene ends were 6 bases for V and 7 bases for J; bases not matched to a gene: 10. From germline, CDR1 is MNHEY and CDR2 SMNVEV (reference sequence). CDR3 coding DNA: TGTGCCAGCAGCAAATCAGGACTAGCGCAAGAGCAGTACTTC. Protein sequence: CASSKSGLAQEQYF.

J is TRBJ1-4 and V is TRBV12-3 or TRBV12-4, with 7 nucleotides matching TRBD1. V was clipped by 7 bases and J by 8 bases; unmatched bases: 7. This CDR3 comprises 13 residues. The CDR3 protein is CASTLQGSEKLFF. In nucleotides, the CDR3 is TGTGCCAGCACCCTACAGGGGTCGGAAAAACTGTTTTTT.

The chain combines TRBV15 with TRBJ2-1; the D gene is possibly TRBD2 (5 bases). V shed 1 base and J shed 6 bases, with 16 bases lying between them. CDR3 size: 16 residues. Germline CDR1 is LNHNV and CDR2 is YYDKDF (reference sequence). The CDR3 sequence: CATSRGLPARVNEQFF. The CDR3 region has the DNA TGTGCCACCAGCAGAGGACTGCCCGCGAGGGTCAATGAGCAGTTCTTC.

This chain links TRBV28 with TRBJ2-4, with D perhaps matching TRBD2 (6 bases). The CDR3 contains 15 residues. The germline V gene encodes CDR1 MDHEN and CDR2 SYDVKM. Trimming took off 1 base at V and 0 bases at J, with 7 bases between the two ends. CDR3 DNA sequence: TGTGCCAGCAGTTTATTGCGGGGAGCCAAAAACATTCAGTACTTC. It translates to CASSLLRGAKNIQYF.

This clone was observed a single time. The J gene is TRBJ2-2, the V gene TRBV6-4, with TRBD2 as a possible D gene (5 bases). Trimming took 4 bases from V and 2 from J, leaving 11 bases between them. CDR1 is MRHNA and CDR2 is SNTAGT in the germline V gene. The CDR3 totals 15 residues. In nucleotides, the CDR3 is TGTGCCAGCAGTGCCGCTAGCCCCAACACCGGGGAGCTGTTTTTT. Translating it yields CASSAASPNTGELFF.

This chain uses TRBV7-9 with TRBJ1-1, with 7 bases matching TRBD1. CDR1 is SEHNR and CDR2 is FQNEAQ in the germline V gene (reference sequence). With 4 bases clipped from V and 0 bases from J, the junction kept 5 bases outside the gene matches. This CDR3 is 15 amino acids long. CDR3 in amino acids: CASSSRQGMNTEAFF. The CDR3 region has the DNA TGTGCCAGCAGCTCCAGACAGGGAATGAACACTGAAGCTTTCTTT.

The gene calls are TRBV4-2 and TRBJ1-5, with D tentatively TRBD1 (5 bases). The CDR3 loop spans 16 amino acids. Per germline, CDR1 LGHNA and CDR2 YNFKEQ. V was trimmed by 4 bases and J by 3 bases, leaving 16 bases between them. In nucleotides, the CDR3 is TGTGCCAGCAGCCCGGACGGAGGGGACCTCAATCAGCCCCAGCATTTT. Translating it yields CASSPDGGDLNQPQHF.

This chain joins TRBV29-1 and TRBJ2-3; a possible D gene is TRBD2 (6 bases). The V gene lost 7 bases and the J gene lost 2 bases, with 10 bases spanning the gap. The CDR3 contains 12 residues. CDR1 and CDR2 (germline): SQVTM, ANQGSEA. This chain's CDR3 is CSAGLNTDTQYF. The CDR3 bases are TGCAGCGCGGGACTTAACACAGATACGCAGTATTTT.

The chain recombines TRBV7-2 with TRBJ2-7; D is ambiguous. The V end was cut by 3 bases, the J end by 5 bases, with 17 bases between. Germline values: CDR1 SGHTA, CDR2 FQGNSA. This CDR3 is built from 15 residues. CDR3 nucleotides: TGTGCCAGCAGCTTTAGGTCTAGACCCATTAACGAGCAGTACTTC. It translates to CASSFRSRPINEQYF. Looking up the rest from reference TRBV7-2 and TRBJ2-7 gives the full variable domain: GAGVSQSPSNKVTEKGKDVELRCDPISGHTALYWYRQSLGQGLEFLIYFQGNSAPDKSGLPSDRFSAERTGGSVSTLTIQRTQQEDSAVYLCASSFRSRPINEQYFGPGTRLTVT.

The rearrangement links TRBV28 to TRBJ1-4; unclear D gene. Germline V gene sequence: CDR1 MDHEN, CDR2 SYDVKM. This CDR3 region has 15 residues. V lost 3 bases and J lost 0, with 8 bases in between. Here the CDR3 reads CASSFYGTTNEKLFF. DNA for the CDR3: TGTGCCAGCAGTTTTTACGGGACAACTAATGAAAAACTGTTTTTT.

CDR3 DNA sequence: TGTGCCAGCAGCCAAGGGGGTAGCGACAACTACGAGCAGTACTTC. Translated: CASSQGGSDNYEQYF. The gene calls are TRBV3-1 (or the pseudogene TRBV3-2) and TRBJ2-7; TRBD2 is a possible D gene (5 bases). The germline CDR1 and CDR2 sequences are LGHDT and YNNKEL (reference sequence). The CDR3 is 15 residues long. Trimming pared 1 base from V and 3 bases from J, leaving 13 bases between.

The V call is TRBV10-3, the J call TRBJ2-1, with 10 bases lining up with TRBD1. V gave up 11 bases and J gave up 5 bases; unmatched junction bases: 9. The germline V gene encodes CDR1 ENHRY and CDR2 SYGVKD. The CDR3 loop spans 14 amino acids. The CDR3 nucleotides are TGTGCCCCGACCGGACAGGGGGAGGACAATGAGCAGTTCTTC. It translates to CAPTGQGEDNEQFF.

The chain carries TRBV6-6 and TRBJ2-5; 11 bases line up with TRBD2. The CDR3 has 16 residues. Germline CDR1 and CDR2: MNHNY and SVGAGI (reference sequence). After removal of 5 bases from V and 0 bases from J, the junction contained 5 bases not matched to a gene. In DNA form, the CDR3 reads TGTGCCAGCAGTCGGACTAGCGGGCCTTACCAAGAGACCCAGTACTTC. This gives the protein CASSRTSGPYQETQYF.

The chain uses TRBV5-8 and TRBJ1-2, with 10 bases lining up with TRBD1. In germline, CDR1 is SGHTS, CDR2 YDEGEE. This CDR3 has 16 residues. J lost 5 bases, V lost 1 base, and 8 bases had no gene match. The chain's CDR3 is CASSLLRQGAWYGYTF. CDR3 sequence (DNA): TGTGCCAGCAGCTTGCTCCGACAGGGGGCTTGGTATGGCTACACCTTC. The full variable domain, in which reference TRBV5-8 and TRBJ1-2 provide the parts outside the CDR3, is EAGVTQSPTHLIKTRGQQATLRCSPISGHTSVYWYQQALGLGLQFLLWYDEGEERNRGNFPPRFSGRQFPNYSSELNVNALELEDSALYLCASSLLRQGAWYGYTFGSGTRLTVV.

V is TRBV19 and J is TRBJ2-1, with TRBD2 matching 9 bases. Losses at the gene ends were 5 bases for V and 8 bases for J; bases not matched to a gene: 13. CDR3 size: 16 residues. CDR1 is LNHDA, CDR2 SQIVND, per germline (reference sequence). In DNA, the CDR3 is TGTGCCAGTAGTGGGGTTCGTAGCGGGGGTATCGATGAGCAGTTCTTC. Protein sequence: CASSGVRSGGIDEQFF.

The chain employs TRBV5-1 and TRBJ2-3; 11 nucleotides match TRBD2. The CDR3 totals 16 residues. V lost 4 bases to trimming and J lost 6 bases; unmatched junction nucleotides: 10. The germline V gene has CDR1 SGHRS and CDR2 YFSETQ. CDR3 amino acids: CASSAISGGARDTQYF. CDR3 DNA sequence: TGCGCCAGCAGCGCAATTAGCGGGGGGGCCAGGGATACGCAGTATTTT.

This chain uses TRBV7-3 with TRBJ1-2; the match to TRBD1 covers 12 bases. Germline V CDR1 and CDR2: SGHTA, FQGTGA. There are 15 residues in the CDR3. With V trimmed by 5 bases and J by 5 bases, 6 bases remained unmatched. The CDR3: CASSGRDRGRYGYTF. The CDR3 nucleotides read TGTGCCAGCAGCGGAAGGGACAGGGGGCGTTATGGCTACACCTTC.

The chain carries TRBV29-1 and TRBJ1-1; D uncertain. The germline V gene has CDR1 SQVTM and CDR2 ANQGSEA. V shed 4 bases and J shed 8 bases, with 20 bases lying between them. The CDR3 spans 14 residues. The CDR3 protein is CSVVSKFSDLEAFF. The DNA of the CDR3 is TGCAGCGTTGTATCCAAGTTCTCCGATCTAGAAGCTTTCTTT.

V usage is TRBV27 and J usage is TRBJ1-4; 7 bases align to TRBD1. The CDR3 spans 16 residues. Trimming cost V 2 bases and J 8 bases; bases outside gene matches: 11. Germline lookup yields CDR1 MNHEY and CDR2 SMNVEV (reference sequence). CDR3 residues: CASSLTPGGLGEKLFF. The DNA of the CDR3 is TGTGCCAGCAGTTTAACCCCAGGGGGGCTCGGAGAAAAACTGTTTTTT.

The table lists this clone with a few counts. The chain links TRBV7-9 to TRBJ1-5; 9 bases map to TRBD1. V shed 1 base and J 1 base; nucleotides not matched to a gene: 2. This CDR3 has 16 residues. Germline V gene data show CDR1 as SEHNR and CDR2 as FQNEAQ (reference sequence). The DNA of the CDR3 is TGTGCCAGCAGCTTAGGGACAGGGGAAAGCAATCAGCCCCAGCATTTT. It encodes CASSLGTGESNQPQHF.

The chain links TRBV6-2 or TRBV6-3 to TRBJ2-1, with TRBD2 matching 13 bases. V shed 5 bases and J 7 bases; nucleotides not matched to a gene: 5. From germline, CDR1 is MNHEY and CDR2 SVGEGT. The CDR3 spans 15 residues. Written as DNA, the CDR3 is TGTGCCAGCAGTCGGACTAGCGGGAGAAAGAATGAGCAGTTCTTC. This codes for CASSRTSGRKNEQFF.

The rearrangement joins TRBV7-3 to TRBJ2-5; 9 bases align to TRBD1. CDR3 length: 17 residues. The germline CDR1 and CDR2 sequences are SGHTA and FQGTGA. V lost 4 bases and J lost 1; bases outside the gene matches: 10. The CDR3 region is CASSYGGQGPPQETQYF. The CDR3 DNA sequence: TGTGCCAGCAGCTACGGGGGACAGGGTCCCCCCCAAGAGACCCAGTACTTC.

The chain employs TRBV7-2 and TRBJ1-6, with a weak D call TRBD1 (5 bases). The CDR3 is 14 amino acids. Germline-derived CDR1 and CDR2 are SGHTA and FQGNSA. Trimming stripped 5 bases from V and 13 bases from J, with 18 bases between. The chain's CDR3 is CASSASGGSGPLHF. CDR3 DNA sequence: TGTGCCAGCAGCGCAAGTGGGGGGAGCGGGCCCCTCCACTTT.

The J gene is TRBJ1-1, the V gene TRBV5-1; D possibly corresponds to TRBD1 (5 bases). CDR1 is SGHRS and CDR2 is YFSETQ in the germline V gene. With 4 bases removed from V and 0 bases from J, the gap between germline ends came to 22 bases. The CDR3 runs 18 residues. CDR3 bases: TGCGCCAGCAGCCCCCTGGGGGGGACCGGGGCCATGAACACTGAAGCTTTCTTT. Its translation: CASSPLGGTGAMNTEAFF.